This T cell receptor (beta chain) came from a study of OX40 agonist ivuxolimab in advanced cancers. Study-wide context: Ivuxolimab was administered intravenously to patients at 0.01 to 10 mg/kg every 2 weeks. Study-level points and caveats: Low normalized clonal expansion also occurred in some nonresponding patients.

To note about this clone: What it recognizes is unknown.

Method: immunoSEQ multiplex PCR; TCRdb's copy keeps in-frame clones and lacks some. Here the sample spans about 130,000 clones, less than 95% being singletons. The trim removed 9 bases at V and 1 base at J, leaving 6 bases unmatched. Germline V lookup: CDR1 MDHEN, CDR2 SYDVKM. The CDR3 is 14 amino acids. Autoimmune disease history or systemic immunosuppression disqualified patients. This rearrangement joins TRBV28 to TRBJ1-2; TRBD1 matches at 9 bases. The TCR sequence derives from an adult with an advanced solid tumor such as melanoma, head and neck, liver or kidney cancer. The input for sequencing was CD4+ or CD8+ T cells sorted from blood, taken in a trial of the OX40 agonist ivuxolimab. Written as DNA, the CDR3 is TGTGCCAGTTACCCGACAGGGGGTAACTATGGCTACACCTTC. Encoded protein: CASYPTGGNYGYTF.